These 18 T cell receptor beta chains originate from one sample sequenced in a study of PD-1 blockade in mismatch repair-deficient tumors. Clones were sequenced by immunoSEQ multiplex PCR, and TCRdb holds only the in-frame ones, with some missing. The sample records about 9,800 clones, approximately 83% being singletons. Their specific antigens are unknown. Time point in this sample: roughly 10-day in vitro stimulation with candidate neoantigen peptide 2. Sequences were derived from cells cultured in vitro, sampled from a patient treated with pembrolizumab. The origin of the receptors is an adult with mismatch repair-deficient cancer.

This clone was recorded once. This chain joins TRBV7-3 and TRBJ2-3; 8 bases align to TRBD2. CDR1 SGHTA and CDR2 FQGTGA come from the germline V gene. V shed 6 bases and J 6 bases; nucleotides not matched to a gene: 17. The CDR3 consists of 17 residues. The CDR3 nucleotides are TGTGCCAGCAGTTCCTCCGAGGTAGCGGGGCTTTTGGATACGCAGTATTTT. It translates to CASSSSEVAGLLDTQYF.

This rearrangement joins TRBV5-1 to TRBJ2-1, with 8 bases aligning to TRBD2. This CDR3 has 16 residues. Trimming removed 0 bases from V and 2 bases from J; junction bases left unmatched: 4. CDR1 is SGHRS and CDR2 is YFSETQ in the germline V gene. The CDR3 coding sequence is TGCGCCAGCAGCTTGGTGGTCGGGAGGGCCTACAATGAGCAGTTCTTC. Its translation: CASSLVVGRAYNEQFF.

The chain combines TRBV28 with TRBJ2-7; 11 nucleotides line up with TRBD2. Trimming took 10 bases from V and 2 from J; bases not matched to a gene: 4. CDR1 is MDHEN and CDR2 is SYDVKM in the germline V gene. The CDR3 is 13 residues long. The CDR3 DNA reads TGTGCCACGCGACTAGCGGGAACCTACGAGCAGTACTTC. Its protein product is CATRLAGTYEQYF. Supplemented by reference TRBV28 and TRBJ2-7, the full variable domain reads DVKVTQSSRYLVKRTGEKVFLECVQDMDHENMFWYRQDPGLGLRLIYFSYDVKMKEKGDIPEGYSVSREKKERFSLILESASTNQTSMYLCATRLAGTYEQYFGPGTRLTVT.

This chain links TRBV2 with TRBJ2-3; D unclear. V shed 6 bases and J shed 3 bases, with 16 bases lying between them. Germline V gene data show CDR1 as SNHLY and CDR2 as FYNNEI. The CDR3 has 15 residues. CDR3 in DNA: TGTGCCAGCAGCCGCCAGGTAGGGCTGACAGATACGCAGTATTTT. It specifies CASSRQVGLTDTQYF.

V is TRBV29-1 and J is TRBJ2-7, with TRBD1 matching over 7 bases. Germline V gene lookup returns CDR1 SQVTM and CDR2 ANQGSEA. Germline trimming cut 0 bases from V and 2 bases from J; bases unmatched to any gene: 13. CDR3 length: 17 residues. The CDR3 DNA sequence: TGCAGCGTTGAAGAGGCTGGGCCTAACAGGGGCGCCTACGAGCAGTACTTC. Residues: CSVEEAGPNRGAYEQYF.

This clone was picked up a small number of times. J is TRBJ2-7 and V is TRBV10-2; 8 bases agree with TRBD1. Germline-derived CDR1 and CDR2 are WSHSY and SAAADI. The CDR3 runs 14 residues. V shed 3 bases and J 6 bases; nucleotides not matched to a gene: 7. The chain's CDR3 is CASSDWQGAGEQYF. The CDR3 DNA reads as TGCGCCAGCAGTGACTGGCAGGGGGCCGGCGAGCAGTACTTC.

V is TRBV5-1 and J is TRBJ1-1; D is possibly TRBD1 (6 bases). This CDR3 spans 12 amino acids. V dropped 5 bases and J dropped 8 bases, with 13 bases sitting between them. Germline assignment: CDR1 SGHRS and CDR2 YFSETQ. CDR3 protein: CASRITGPEAFF. In DNA form, the CDR3 reads TGCGCCAGCAGAATCACAGGGCCAGAAGCTTTCTTT. The entire variable domain, with the rest obtained from reference TRBV5-1 and TRBJ1-1, is as follows: KAGVTQTPRYLIKTRGQQVTLSCSPISGHRSVSWYQQTPGQGLQFLFEYFSETQRNKGNFPGRFSGRQFSNSRSEMNVSTLELGDSALYLCASRITGPEAFFGQGTRLTVV.

The gene calls are TRBV14 and TRBJ1-2; D uncertain. V lost 1 base and J 10 bases, leaving 13 bases between the germline ends. The germline CDR1 and CDR2 sequences are SGHDN and FVKESK. The CDR3 contains 13 residues. CDR3 loop: CASSQAIRGVYTF. CDR3 bases: TGTGCCAGCAGCCAAGCTATAAGAGGCGTCTACACCTTC.

The chain combines TRBV5-1 with TRBJ1-1; 7 bases align to TRBD1. Germline V gene data show CDR1 as SGHRS and CDR2 as YFSETQ. The CDR3 loop spans 14 amino acids. V trimming: 0 bases; J trimming: 8 bases; junction bases outside the gene matches: 7. CDR3 coding DNA: TGCGCCAGCAGCTTGGGGAACAGGGGAGGCGAAGCTTTCTTT. This gives the protein CASSLGNRGGEAFF.

This clone has just a few counts. The J gene is TRBJ1-2, the V gene TRBV2; tentatively, D is TRBD1 (5 bases). V shed 4 bases and J shed 4 bases, with 7 bases lying between them. Germline V gives CDR1 SNHLY, CDR2 FYNNEI. The CDR3 length is 12 residues. The CDR3, as DNA: TGTGCCAGCAGTGGGACAAGCTATGGCTACACCTTC. It codes for CASSGTSYGYTF.

The chain carries TRBV27 and TRBJ2-1; 10 bases fit TRBD2. Germline CDR1 reads MNHEY; CDR2 reads SMNVEV (reference sequence). V lost 5 bases and J lost 2; bases outside the gene matches: 6. This CDR3 region has 16 residues. CDR3 sequence reads: CASSPQSGRAYNEQFF. The CDR3 DNA sequence: TGTGCCAGCAGTCCCCAAAGCGGGAGGGCCTACAATGAGCAGTTCTTC.

The chain recombines TRBV27 with TRBJ2-7; TRBD2 matches 13 bases. Germline CDR1 reads MNHEY; CDR2 reads SMNVEV (reference sequence). V dropped 5 bases and J dropped 3; count of bases not matched to a gene: 7. This CDR3 has 16 amino acids. The CDR3 spells CASSRSWTSGSYEQYF. The CDR3 bases are TGTGCCAGCAGTCGATCGTGGACTAGCGGGAGCTACGAGCAGTACTTC.

The chain links TRBV29-1 to TRBJ2-7, with D tentatively TRBD2 (6 bases). The CDR3 runs 12 residues. Germline CDR1 is SQVTM and CDR2 is ANQGSEA. V was pared by 3 bases and J by 3 bases, with 9 bases between. The CDR3 loop reads CSVELGGYEQYF. The CDR3, as DNA: TGCAGCGTTGAGCTGGGGGGCTACGAGCAGTACTTC.

This clone was seen only once. The J gene is TRBJ2-7, the V gene TRBV7-9, with TRBD1 matching 11 bases. Per the germline V gene, CDR1 is SEHNR and CDR2 is FQNEAQ (reference sequence). V shed 5 bases and J 1 base; nucleotides not matched to a gene: 4. The CDR3 runs 15 residues. The CDR3 sequence is CASSPRDRGSYEQYF. The CDR3 DNA reads TGTGCCAGCAGCCCCCGGGACAGGGGGTCCTACGAGCAGTACTTC.

This clone was recorded only once. The genes are TRBV11-3 and TRBJ1-6; TRBD1 agrees at 10 bases. V trimming: 3 bases; J trimming: 4 bases; junction bases outside the gene matches: 0. Germline V gene sequence: CDR1 SGHNT, CDR2 YENEEA. This CDR3 has 15 residues. The CDR3 sequence is CASSLGQGYNSPLHF. CDR3 DNA: TGTGCCAGCAGCTTGGGACAGGGGTATAATTCACCCCTCCACTTT.

This clone was seen once. V and J are TRBV11-2 and TRBJ2-6, with D possibly matching TRBD2 (6 bases). CDR1 and CDR2 from the germline V gene are SGHAT and FQNNGV. Trimming took off 3 bases at V and 2 bases at J, with 8 bases between the two ends. There are 15 residues in the CDR3. CDR3 nucleotides: TGTGCCAGCAGCTTTTGGAGGGCTGGGGCCAACGTCCTGACTTTC. This gives the protein CASSFWRAGANVLTF.

In its sample, this clone was seen once. The chain has TRBV28 and TRBJ2-7; no definite D call. Germline CDR1 reads MDHEN; CDR2 reads SYDVKM. This CDR3 is 12 amino acids long. Trimming cost V 0 bases and J 6 bases, with 6 bases left between them. CDR3 sequence reads: CASSLWRREQYF. The CDR3 DNA follows: TGTGCCAGCAGTTTATGGAGGCGCGAGCAGTACTTC.

The rearrangement links TRBV4-1 to TRBJ2-6; 8 nucleotides align to TRBD1. This CDR3 is built from 17 residues. Germline loops: CDR1 MGHRA, CDR2 YSYEKL. Trimming took 4 bases from V and 0 from J; bases not matched to a gene: 5. For the CDR3, the DNA is TGCGCCAGCAGCCGAGGACAGGGAAGCTCTGGGGCCAACGTCCTGACTTTC. This sequence encodes CASSRGQGSSGANVLTF.